This TCR beta chain is drawn from a study of T cells in Graves' hyperthyroidism and ophthalmopathy. Findings and limits, study-wide: Clonotypes that were expanded in thyroid above 0.001 mostly appeared in blood too.

This clonotype was found many times. Its target is unknown. Its ends do not fully match the called genes, so a read error is possible. Amplification of TCR beta CDR3 regions was performed using RNA transcripts as template. Carried out on the TCR CDR3, a first-round RT-PCR used the HTBI primer set. TCRdb re-called the multiplex PCR reads with MiXCR, one entry per CDR3 protein. In the table there are approximately 430,000 distinct CDR3 sequences, roughly 14% of which are singletons. The germline CDR1 and CDR2 sequences are LNHDA and SQIVND (reference sequence). The CDR3 runs 15 residues. Uncontrolled infection, other autoimmune disease, pregnancy or lactation barred patients from enrollment.

Input material: blood. The chain carries TRBV19 and TRBJ1-2, with TRBD1 matching over 7 bases. The sequence derives from a woman under 30 with Graves' hyperthyroidism. CDR3 region: CASCIWETGEDGYTF. The CDR3 DNA reads as TGTGCCAGTTGTATATGGGAAACAGGGGAAGATGGCTACACCTTC.